This T cell receptor beta chain was found in a study of shared clonotypes between healthy human individuals. Study-wide results and caveats: Shared clonotypes across all four donors exceeded non-shared ones in generation probability. Sampling covered blood only; tissue repertoires likely differ.

The germline V gene has CDR1 SGHKS and CDR2 YYEKEE (reference sequence). The CDR3 spans 14 residues. After removal of 4 bases from V and 8 bases from J, the junction contained 8 bases not matched to a gene. A single count supports this clone. Its cognate antigen is unknown. Here immunoSEQ multiplex PCR was the method, and the copy in TCRdb shows in-frame clones only, minus some. The data contain 700,000 to 950,000 clones, around 96% of them singletons. Naive-designated CD8 cells lacked CD45RO, were positively enriched for CCR7, and omitted terminally differentiated effector memory CD45RA+ cells. The sequence was collected from a man aged 25-40 years in good health. The rearrangement uses TRBV5-5 and TRBJ2-1; 8 positions agree with TRBD2. Sequencing used naive CD8+ T cells sorted from blood. The CDR3 DNA is TGTGCCAGCAGCCCCCCGGGGGGGACGGATGAGCAGTTCTTC. Encoded protein: CASSPPGGTDEQFF.